The 3 T cell receptor beta chains below were found in one sample sequenced in a study of T cells in localized non-small cell lung cancer. Profiling relied on immunoSEQ multiplex PCR, and the TCRdb table lists in-frame clones only, not all of them. In the table there are tens of thousands of clones, approximately 90% of which are singletons. Material: peripheral blood mononuclear cells, obtained before any cancer treatment. The source of these receptors is a male donor aged 60 or over with stage II lung adenocarcinoma.

The chain recombines TRBV20-1 with TRBJ1-2; D unclear. The germline V gene has CDR1 DFQATT and CDR2 SNEGSKA (reference sequence). Trimming took off 3 bases at V and 8 bases at J, with 10 bases between the two ends. The CDR3 is 11 residues long. In DNA, the CDR3 is TGCAGTGCTAGTGGTCCCAGGGGCTACACCTTC. Protein: CSASGPRGYTF.

This clone was found a few times. This rearrangement joins TRBV28 to TRBJ2-7, with a tentative D call TRBD2 (5 bases). Germline V lookup: CDR1 MDHEN, CDR2 SYDVKM. The CDR3 spans 13 residues. The V end was cut by 6 bases, the J end by 4 bases, with 13 bases between. The CDR3 DNA sequence: TGTGCCAGCAGCTCCGGGATGAAGTACGAGCAGTACTTC. As protein: CASSSGMKYEQYF.

The chain couples TRBV14 to TRBJ1-2; TRBD1 matches 7 bases. CDR1 and CDR2 from the germline V gene are SGHDN and FVKESK. Losses at the gene ends were 3 bases for V and 7 bases for J; bases not matched to a gene: 11. The CDR3 totals 15 residues. CDR3 sequence (DNA): TGTGCCAGCAGCCAGAACAGGGGAGAGATCTTTGGCTACACCTTC. It translates to CASSQNRGEIFGYTF.